The clone carrying this T cell receptor beta chain appeared many times. The antigen remains unidentified. Assay used: immunoSEQ multiplex PCR; TCRdb lists only in-frame clones, some missing. This sample shows about 12,000 clones and no singletons; more than 7% rests with the ten largest. The related graft donor's blood sample was taken on the day of bone marrow donation. Trimming took 3 bases from V and 4 from J, leaving 12 bases between them. This CDR3 is built from 14 residues. From germline, CDR1 is LNHDA and CDR2 SQIVND (reference sequence). The data are from a study of T cells after posttransplantation cyclophosphamide. Points from the study as a whole: Later blood repertoires were often dominated by clones from the donor CD8+ memory compartment. Tissue-infiltrating T cells from skin or gut overlapped little with blood T cells. After PTCy, TRB diversity resembled that of CNI/methotrexate controls.

The sample comprised PBMCs. The TCR comes from a woman aged 40 to 55 in good health, CMV-negative, and a related stem cell transplant donor. The chain joins TRBV19 to TRBJ1-2; D unclear. DNA for the CDR3: TGTGCCAGTAGTATTTTGACGGGTATCTATGGCTACACCTTC. Residues: CASSILTGIYGYTF.